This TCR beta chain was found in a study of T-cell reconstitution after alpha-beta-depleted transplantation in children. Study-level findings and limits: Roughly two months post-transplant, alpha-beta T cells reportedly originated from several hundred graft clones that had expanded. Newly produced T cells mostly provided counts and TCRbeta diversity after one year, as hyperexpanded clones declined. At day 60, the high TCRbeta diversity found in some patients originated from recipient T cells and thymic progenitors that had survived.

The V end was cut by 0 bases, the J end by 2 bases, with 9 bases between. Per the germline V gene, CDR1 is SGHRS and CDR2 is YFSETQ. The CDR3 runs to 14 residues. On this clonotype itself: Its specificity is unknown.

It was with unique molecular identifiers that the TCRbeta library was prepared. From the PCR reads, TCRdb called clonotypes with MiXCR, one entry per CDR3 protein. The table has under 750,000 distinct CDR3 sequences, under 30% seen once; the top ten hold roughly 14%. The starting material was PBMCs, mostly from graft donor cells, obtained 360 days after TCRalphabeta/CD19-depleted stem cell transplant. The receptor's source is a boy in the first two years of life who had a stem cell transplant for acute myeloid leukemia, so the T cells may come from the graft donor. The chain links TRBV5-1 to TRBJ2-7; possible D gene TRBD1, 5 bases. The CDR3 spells CASSLVGVTYEQYF. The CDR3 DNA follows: TGCGCCAGCAGCTTGGTAGGGGTCACCTACGAGCAGTACTTC. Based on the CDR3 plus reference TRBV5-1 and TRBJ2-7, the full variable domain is KAGVTQTPRYLIKTRGQQVTLSCSPISGHRSVSWYQQTPGQGLQFLFEYFSETQRNKGNFPGRFSGRQFSNSRSEMNVSTLELGDSALYLCASSLVGVTYEQYFGPGTRLTVT.